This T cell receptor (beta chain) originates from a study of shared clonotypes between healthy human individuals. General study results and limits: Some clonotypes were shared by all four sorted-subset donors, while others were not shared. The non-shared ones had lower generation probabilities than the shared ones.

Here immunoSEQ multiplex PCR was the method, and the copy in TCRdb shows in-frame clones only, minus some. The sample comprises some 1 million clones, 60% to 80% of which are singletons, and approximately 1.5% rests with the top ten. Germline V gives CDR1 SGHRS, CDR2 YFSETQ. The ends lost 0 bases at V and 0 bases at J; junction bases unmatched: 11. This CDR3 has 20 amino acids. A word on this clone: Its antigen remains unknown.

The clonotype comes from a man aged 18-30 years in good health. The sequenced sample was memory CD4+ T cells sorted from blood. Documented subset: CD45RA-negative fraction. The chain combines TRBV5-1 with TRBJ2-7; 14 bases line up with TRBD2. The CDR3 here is CASSLDLQRTSGRTSYEQYF. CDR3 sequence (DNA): TGCGCCAGCAGCTTGGACCTCCAAAGGACTAGCGGGAGGACCTCCTACGAGCAGTACTTC.